These 27 T cell receptor beta chains share one sample of origin, sequenced in a study of blood T cell repertoires in COVID-19. TCRdb's table, derived via immunoSEQ multiplex PCR, lists solely in-frame clones and lacks some. The sample lists around 330,000 clones, around 89% seen once, with roughly a tenth in the top ten. Sequencing was carried out using PBMCs or T cells enriched from blood (not recorded which). These receptors all come from a woman in her thirties or forties who had recovered from COVID-19.

The chain couples TRBV6-2 or TRBV6-3 to TRBJ1-1, with 9 nucleotides matching TRBD1. The CDR3 has 13 residues. V shed 3 bases and J 11 bases; nucleotides not matched to a gene: 7. Germline-derived CDR1 and CDR2 are MNHEY and SVGEGT. CDR3 protein: CASSYLTGGAAFF. The CDR3 DNA reads TGTGCCAGCAGTTATCTGACAGGGGGGGCGGCTTTCTTT.

The genes are TRBV7-3 and TRBJ2-3; TRBD1 aligns across 9 bases. The ends lost 2 bases at V and 5 bases at J; junction bases unmatched: 5. Per the germline V gene, CDR1 is SGHTA and CDR2 is FQGTGA. This CDR3 contains 15 residues. The CDR3 reads CASSLLGQGGDTQYF. For the CDR3, the DNA is TGTGCCAGCAGCTTACTGGGACAGGGAGGAGATACGCAGTATTTT.

The genes are TRBV21-1 and TRBJ2-1; the table gives TRBD2 as D, unverified against the DNA. TRBV21-1 is a pseudogene locus. The CDR3 consists of 15 residues. The CDR3 here is CASSKGREELNEQFF. The CDR3 nucleotides read TGTGCCAGCAGCAAAGGGCGGGAGGAACTTAATGAGCAGTTCTTC.

The rearrangement joins TRBV21-1 to TRBJ2-5; the D call in the table, TRBD2, was not verified against the DNA. TRBV21-1 is noted as a pseudogene. The CDR3 covers 15 residues. The CDR3 region is CASGNSRGNQETQYF. In DNA, the CDR3 is TGTGCCAGCGGGAACAGTCGGGGGAACCAAGAGACCCAGTACTTC.

The chain uses TRBV19 and TRBJ1-1, with D perhaps TRBD1 (5 bases). The CDR3 extends over 14 amino acids. Germline CDR1 is LNHDA and CDR2 is SQIVND (reference sequence). Trimming removed 7 bases from V and 10 bases from J, with 22 bases in between. This chain's CDR3 is CASINPGRDYTAFF. CDR3 bases: TGTGCCAGTATCAACCCGGGCAGGGATTATACAGCTTTCTTT.

CDR3 bases: TGTGCCAGCAGCACCGGACAGGGGAATAATTCACCCCTCCACTTT. Translating gives CASSTGQGNNSPLHF. The V and J genes are TRBV11-2 and TRBJ1-6, with 9 bases that match TRBD1. J was trimmed by 5 bases and V by 5 bases; bases with no gene match: 4. This CDR3 contains 15 residues. Germline assignment: CDR1 SGHAT and CDR2 FQNNGV.

V gene TRBV30 combines with J gene TRBJ1-1; D gene ambiguous. V dropped 0 bases and J dropped 0 bases, with 5 bases sitting between them. Germline CDR1 GTSNPN, CDR2 SVGIG (reference sequence). The CDR3 spans 13 residues. CDR3 sequence reads: CAWSVVVNTEAFF. The CDR3 coding sequence is TGTGCCTGGAGTGTCGTTGTGAACACTGAAGCTTTCTTT.

This chain uses TRBV9 with TRBJ1-2, with a tentative D call TRBD1 (5 bases). Germline V CDR1 and CDR2: SGDLS, YYNGEE. The V end was cut by 7 bases, the J end by 2 bases, with 12 bases between. This CDR3 comprises 13 residues. CDR3: CASGGDANYGYTF. In DNA form, the CDR3 reads TGTGCCAGCGGGGGGGACGCCAACTATGGCTACACCTTC.

The chain is built from TRBV7-9 and TRBJ1-2; maybe TRBD1 (6 bases). The germline gives CDR1 SEHNR, CDR2 FQNEAQ (reference sequence). CDR3 length equals 15 residues. V was shortened by 2 bases and J by 6 bases, with 16 bases between the two germline ends. CDR3 region: CASSLSRGGADGYTF. In DNA form, the CDR3 reads TGTGCCAGCAGCTTATCCAGAGGGGGGGCGGATGGCTACACCTTC.

CDR3 sequence (DNA): TGTGCCAGTAGTGTCGGGACAGGGGACACTGAAGCTTTCTTT. Its protein product is CASSVGTGDTEAFF. The V and J genes are TRBV19 and TRBJ1-1; 10 bases are shared with TRBD1. The V segment lost 5 bases and the J segment 3 bases; nucleotides outside the gene matches: 3. CDR1 and CDR2 from the germline V gene are LNHDA and SQIVND (reference sequence). The CDR3 loop spans 14 amino acids.

This clone was seen only a few times. The V gene is TRBV6-5, the J gene TRBJ1-6, with TRBD1 as a possible D gene (6 bases). Germline V gene data show CDR1 as MNHEY and CDR2 as SVGAGI. The CDR3 runs 15 residues. With 3 bases removed from V and 7 bases from J, the gap between germline ends came to 13 bases. The DNA of the CDR3 is TGTGCCAGCAGTTATCTAACTACAGGGAATTCACCCCTCCACTTT. It encodes CASSYLTTGNSPLHF.

The J gene is TRBJ2-7, the V gene TRBV18; D possibly corresponds to TRBD2 (5 bases). V gave up 3 bases and J gave up 5 bases, with 17 bases separating them. Germline CDR1 KGHSH, CDR2 LQKENI. The CDR3 runs to 15 residues. CDR3 protein: CASSPLAPPGNEQYF. CDR3 in DNA: TGTGCCAGCTCACCTTTGGCCCCGCCCGGGAACGAGCAGTACTTC.

The gene calls are TRBV29-1 and TRBJ2-7; D gene unclear. Between the trimmed V and J ends, which lost 6 bases and 3 bases, there was a span of 18 bases. There are 14 residues in the CDR3. Germline assignment: CDR1 SQVTM and CDR2 ANQGSEA. This CDR3 reads CSVLTQLYDYEQYF. The CDR3 nucleotides are TGCAGCGTGCTAACACAGCTCTACGACTACGAGCAGTACTTC.

The chain is built from TRBV15 and TRBJ1-2; TRBD1 aligns across 11 bases. Germline trimming cut 0 bases from V and 4 bases from J; bases unmatched to any gene: 4. The CDR3 loop spans 16 amino acids. CDR1 and CDR2 from the germline V gene are LNHNV and YYDKDF (reference sequence). DNA for the CDR3: TGTGCCACCAGCAGAGAGGGACAGGGGGTAACCTATGGCTACACCTTC. Translation: CATSREGQGVTYGYTF.

The chain is built from TRBV5-1 and TRBJ1-2, with 7 nucleotides matching TRBD1. Trimming cost V 3 bases and J 4 bases; bases outside gene matches: 6. This CDR3 contains 14 residues. The germline gives CDR1 SGHRS, CDR2 YFSETQ. Written as DNA, the CDR3 is TGCGCCAGCAGCTCCGGGGACAGCGTCTATGGCTACACCTTC. Amino acid sequence: CASSSGDSVYGYTF.

The CDR3 nucleotides are TGTGCCTGGACTACCGACAGGGCAGCCTATGGCTACACCTTC. Translation: CAWTTDRAAYGYTF. V gene TRBV30 combines with J gene TRBJ1-2, with TRBD1 matching over 7 bases. Germline lookup yields CDR1 GTSNPN and CDR2 SVGIG (reference sequence). This CDR3 comprises 14 residues. V was pared by 4 bases and J by 4 bases, with 9 bases of the junction left unmatched.

The chain has TRBV7-3 and TRBJ2-2, with D perhaps TRBD1 (5 bases). Trimming shortened V by 2 bases and J by 8 bases, and 12 bases separated the two germline ends. Germline CDR1 reads SGHTA; CDR2 reads FQGTGA. The CDR3 runs to 14 residues. DNA for the CDR3: TGTGCCAGCAGCTTATATGGGGCTCCGGGGGAGCTGTTTTTT. This translates into CASSLYGAPGELFF.

The rearrangement uses TRBV3-1 (or the pseudogene TRBV3-2) and TRBJ2-7, with D possibly matching TRBD2 (5 bases). This CDR3 region has 14 residues. Trimming removed 1 base from V and 7 bases from J, with 14 bases in between. Germline CDR1 and CDR2: LGHDT and YNNKEL (reference sequence). DNA of the CDR3: TGTGCCAGCAGCCAAGTTTGGTCGGAGCGGGAGCAGTACTTC. Translated: CASSQVWSEREQYF.

The genes are TRBV4-3 and TRBJ1-1; a weak D match, TRBD1 (5 bases). Trimming left V 0 bases short and J 6 bases short, with 11 bases between. CDR1 and CDR2 (germline): LGHNA, YSLEER. This CDR3 is 14 amino acids long. CDR3 sequence reads: CASSQDLTASEAFF. In DNA, the CDR3 is TGCGCCAGCAGCCAAGATTTGACAGCATCTGAAGCTTTCTTT.

The rearrangement links TRBV10-3 to TRBJ1-3; the match to TRBD1 covers 8 bases. The CDR3 extends over 14 amino acids. V dropped 2 bases and J dropped 10; count of bases not matched to a gene: 7. The germline gives CDR1 ENHRY, CDR2 SYGVKD. The chain's CDR3 is CAISENRGSKTIYF. CDR3 nucleotides: TGTGCCATCAGTGAGAACAGGGGGAGTAAGACCATATATTTT.

The chain links TRBV28 to TRBJ2-1, with TRBD2 as a possible D gene (6 bases). The germline gives CDR1 MDHEN, CDR2 SYDVKM. CDR3 size: 17 residues. Trimming shortened V by 5 bases and J by 6 bases, and 23 bases separated the two germline ends. The CDR3 region is CASSSPPSGFGGNEQFF. CDR3 nucleotide sequence: TGTGCCAGCAGTAGCCCCCCAAGCGGCTTCGGGGGCAATGAGCAGTTCTTC.

The chain joins TRBV6-2 or TRBV6-3 to TRBJ1-1, with a possible D match to TRBD1 (6 bases). Trimming left V 5 bases short and J 0 bases short, with 10 bases between. The CDR3 is 14 amino acids. The germline V gene has CDR1 MNHEY and CDR2 SVGEGT. CDR3 sequence: CASSTGQMNTEAFF. The CDR3 nucleotides read TGTGCCAGCAGTACAGGGCAGATGAACACTGAAGCTTTCTTT.

This clone has ten or more counts. The J gene is TRBJ2-2, the V gene TRBV5-1; D is undetermined. The CDR3 sequence is 13 residues long. Germline V lookup: CDR1 SGHRS, CDR2 YFSETQ. Trimming shortened V by 7 bases and J by 0 bases, and 7 bases separated the two germline ends. CDR3 nucleotide sequence: TGCGCCAGCCTTTCCGCGAACACCGGGGAGCTGTTTTTT. Encoded protein: CASLSANTGELFF.

The rearrangement joins TRBV25-1 to TRBJ2-3; no definite D call. V was cut by 6 bases and J by 0 bases, with 4 bases left in between. CDR1 and CDR2 (germline): MGHDK, SYGVNS. This CDR3 contains 12 residues. The CDR3 region has the DNA TGTGCCAGCAGGGGCAGCACAGATACGCAGTATTTT. Translated: CASRGSTDTQYF.

This clone appeared once. This chain's CDR3 is CASSFAVRGKLFF. For the CDR3, the DNA is TGTGCCAGCAGCTTCGCGGTACGAGGGAAACTGTTTTTT. The chain has TRBV7-2 and TRBJ1-4; no clear D gene. Germline V gives CDR1 SGHTA, CDR2 FQGNSA. The CDR3 extends over 13 amino acids. The V end lost 3 bases, the J end lost 11 bases, and 13 bases lay between the germline ends.

The J gene is TRBJ1-2, the V gene TRBV28, with TRBD1 matching 8 bases. Germline lookup yields CDR1 MDHEN and CDR2 SYDVKM. With V trimmed by 10 bases and J by 2 bases, 6 bases remained unmatched. The length of the CDR3 is 13 residues. The CDR3 nucleotides read TGTGCCATCTCGACAGGGGTAAACTATGGCTACACCTTC. Its translation: CAISTGVNYGYTF.

This CDR3 is CASSLAGARGISGANVLTF. The CDR3, as DNA: TGTGCCAGCAGCTTAGCGGGCGCCAGGGGAATCTCTGGGGCCAACGTCCTGACTTTC. The chain employs TRBV7-9 and TRBJ2-6; D might be TRBD1 (6 bases). The CDR3 totals 19 residues. The V end lost 0 bases, the J end lost 0 bases, and 15 bases lay between the germline ends. Per the germline V gene, CDR1 is SEHNR and CDR2 is FQNEAQ (reference sequence).